The rows below give T cell receptor beta chains drawn from one sample of a study of T-cell reconstitution after alpha-beta-depleted transplantation in children. TCRdb recomputed calls from the PCR reads with MiXCR, one row per CDR3 protein. The sample lists just over 70,000 distinct CDR3 sequences, about 6.7% seen once, with 2% to 3% in the top ten. The material was PBMCs from the stem cell graft donor, obtained from the stem cell graft. These receptors came from a human donor who donated a stem cell graft to a child with acute lymphoblastic leukemia. CDR3s include the opening cysteine and the closing phenylalanine or tryptophan. The D gene is left open where the match is weak. The listing skips clone size in some rows; elsewhere it reads once, few, many or a size class.

TRBV27	many	.	TRBJ1-4	TGTGCCAGCAGTTTATTTTCAACTAATGAAAAACTGTTTTTT	CASSLFSTNEKLFF
TRBV29-1	many	TRBD1	TRBJ2-7	TGCAGCGTTGTGACCGGGACAGGACCCCCCGACTACGAGCAGTACTTC	CSVVTGTGPPDYEQYF
TRBV5-1	.	TRBD2	TRBJ2-7	TGCGCCAGCAGCTTAGCGGGAGGGTCGGACGAGCAGTACTTC	CASSLAGGSDEQYF
TRBV3-1	.	.	TRBJ1-2	TGTGCCAGCAGCCAAGAGGTGGGGTACGGCGGCTACACCTTC	CASSQEVGYGGYTF
TRBV27	many	.	TRBJ1-1	TGTGCCAGCAGTTTGTCGTTGGGGGTCGACACTGAAGCTTTCTTT	CASSLSLGVDTEAFF
TRBV6-4	many	TRBD2	TRBJ2-4	TGTGCCAGCAGTCCAACGGTCCGGGGAGCGGGAGGGCCCGGTGGCAAAAACATTCAGTACTTC	CASSPTVRGAGGPGGKNIQYF
TRBV6-5	.	.	TRBJ2-1	TGTGCCAGCAGGACTCAGTACCATGAGCAGTTCTTC	CASRTQYHEQFF
TRBV5-1	many	TRBD1	TRBJ2-5	TGCGCCACCAGCTTGTGGGTGACAGGGGAAAAACCCAATATTCCGCGACAAGAGACCCAGTACTTC	CATSLWVTGEKPNIPRQETQYF
TRBV7-8	.	.	TRBJ2-4	TGTGCCAGCAGCTTAGGGAGAACCAAAAACATTCAGTACTTC	CASSLGRTKNIQYF
TRBV28	few	TRBD1	TRBJ2-7	TGTGCCAGCAGTCTATTACAGGGGCCGACCTCCGAGCAGTACTTC	CASSLLQGPTSEQYF
TRBV7-2	many	.	TRBJ2-1	TGTGCCAGCAGCTTGCGAGGCGACCCCTACAATGAGCAGTTCTTC	CASSLRGDPYNEQFF
TRBV24-1	many	.	TRBJ2-7	TGTGCCACCTCCTCCGGAGGCCCCTGGTACGAGCAGTACTTC	CATSSGGPWYEQYF
TRBV6-1	many	.	TRBJ2-2	TGTGCCAGCAGTACAGACGGCGCGTACACCGGGGAGCTGTTTTTT	CASSTDGAYTGELFF
TRBV27	many	.	TRBJ1-6	TGTGCCAGCAGTTTATCCGCAGGGGCCACCAGTTCACCCCTCCACTTT	CASSLSAGATSSPLHF
TRBV10-3	many	TRBD2	TRBJ2-7	TGTGCCATCAGTGAGAGGACTAGCGGGCGGAACGAGCAGTACTTC	CAISERTSGRNEQYF
TRBV12-3/TRBV12-4	many	TRBD2	TRBJ2-1	TGTGCCAGCAGCTCCGGGGGGGACGGGGGCTCCTACAATGAGCAGTTCTTC	CASSSGGDGGSYNEQFF
TRBV4-2	.	.	TRBJ2-1	TGTGCCAGCAGCCGGTCGGAGGAGGAGTGGAATGAGCAGTTCTTC	CASSRSEEEWNEQFF
TRBV12-3/TRBV12-4	many	.	TRBJ1-5	TGTGCCAGCAGTTTGTATAGCAATCAGCCCCAGCATTTT	CASSLYSNQPQHF
TRBV10-2	many	.	TRBJ1-1	TGCGCCAGCAGTGAGGATGGGCTTGAAGCTTTCTTT	CASSEDGLEAFF
TRBV24-1	many	.	TRBJ2-1	TGTGCCACCAGTGGGAGGCAAAACAATGAGCAGTTCTTC	CATSGRQNNEQFF
TRBV12-3/TRBV12-4	many	.	TRBJ1-5	TGTGCCAGCAGTTTAAGAGGGATGGGGAATCAGCCCCAGCATTTT	CASSLRGMGNQPQHF